These T cell receptor beta chains were read from a single sample in a study of T cells in localized non-small cell lung cancer. Method: immunoSEQ multiplex PCR; TCRdb's copy keeps in-frame clones and lacks some. The sample lists thousands of clones, around 30% occurring once. The specimen comprised lung tumor tissue, sampled before any cancer treatment. These receptors were taken from a male donor aged 60 or over with stage III lung adenocarcinoma. CDR3s leave out the opening cysteine and the closing phenylalanine or tryptophan. Size is stated for part of the rows, as once, few or many counts, or as a class when the clone is expanded.

V gene	J gene	clone size	CDR3 protein
TRBV30	TRBJ2-6	few	AWSVKWGANVLT
TRBV5-1	TRBJ1-1	.	ASSLGREGTEAF
TRBV11-3	TRBJ1-1	medium-sized	ASSFQGANTEAF
TRBV11-3	TRBJ2-1	.	ASSLTIRRNEQF
TRBV25-1	TRBJ1-5	.	ASSLVSSNQPQH
TRBV23-1	TRBJ2-7	.	ASTQRGLGSGRWNEQY
TRBV6-7	TRBJ2-7	.	ASRGSGSQY
TRBV11-3	TRBJ1-1	.	ASSLQGGMNTEAF
TRBV6-8	TRBJ1-1	few	ASSFPSTGKTEAF
TRBV19	TRBJ2-1	.	ASSITGQGNEQF
TRBV29-1	TRBJ1-2	few	SVLTDRANYGYT
TRBV2	TRBJ2-3	.	ASTATGTSRTQY
TRBV30	TRBJ1-1	.	AWSVRRVAFMNTEAF
TRBV19	TRBJ2-6	.	ASTPGTRSGANVLT
TRBV9	TRBJ2-7	few	ASSVGSGSGSYEQY
TRBV15	TRBJ2-3	few	ATSREPSSTDTQY
TRBV30	TRBJ1-1	.	AWSHMNTEAF
TRBV30	TRBJ1-5	.	AWSDSGGQTQSSNQPQH
TRBV30	TRBJ2-1	.	AWDWASGLYNEQF
TRBV19	TRBJ1-5	.	ASRPTGFYQPQH
TRBV19	TRBJ1-5	.	ASSIWDSSNQPQH
TRBV25-1	TRBJ1-5	.	ASSKRSANQPQH